This entry lists 15 T cell receptor beta chains sequenced from one sample in a study of cytomegalovirus exposure and HLA in healthy donors. In the PCR, 60 Vbeta and 13 Jbeta primers were used. The assay was immunoSEQ multiplex PCR, and TCRdb's table has in-frame clones only and misses some. The table has 100,000 to 130,000 clones, approximately 76% seen once. Sequenced: PBMCs. The receptor source for this set is a young man in good health and CMV-seronegative.

This rearrangement joins TRBV28 to TRBJ1-4; D is undetermined. Germline CDR1 and CDR2: MDHEN and SYDVKM. V lost 5 bases and J lost 5, with 15 bases in between. The CDR3 is 15 residues long. The CDR3 DNA is TGTGCCAGCAGTAGTTACAGTCCCAGAAATGAAAAACTGTTTTTT. Translation: CASSSYSPRNEKLFF.

This clone was counted once. V gene TRBV6-5 combines with J gene TRBJ1-1, with unresolved D. CDR1 and CDR2 from the germline V gene are MNHEY and SVGAGI. V was shortened by 3 bases and J by 3 bases, with 11 bases between the two germline ends. The CDR3 length is 14 residues. The CDR3 here is CASSYMGRDTEAFF. The CDR3 DNA is TGTGCCAGCAGTTATATGGGGAGAGACACTGAAGCTTTCTTT.

The gene calls are TRBV5-4 and TRBJ2-7; 10 nucleotides agree with TRBD1. The CDR3 spans 15 residues. Looked up from germline, CDR1 is SGHNT and CDR2 is YYREEE (reference sequence). The junction had 5 bases not matched to a gene; V was cut back by 3 bases and J by 2 bases. The CDR3 nucleotides are TGTGCCAGCAGCTGGGGGACAGGGGCAACCTACGAGCAGTACTTC. It is translated as CASSWGTGATYEQYF. The full variable domain, its missing parts supplied by reference TRBV5-4 and TRBJ2-7, is ETGVTQSPTHLIKTRGQQVTLRCSSQSGHNTVSWYQQALGQGPQFIFQYYREEENGRGNFPPRFSGLQFPNYSSELNVNALELDDSALYLCASSWGTGATYEQYFGPGTRLTVT.

This chain links TRBV2 with TRBJ1-6; 9 positions agree with TRBD1. The CDR3 contains 14 residues. After removal of 4 bases from V and 12 bases from J, the junction contained 7 bases not matched to a gene. CDR1 and CDR2 from the germline V gene are SNHLY and FYNNEI. CDR3 protein: CASSGRDREEPLHF. For the CDR3, the DNA is TGTGCCAGCAGTGGCCGGGACAGGGAAGAACCCCTCCACTTT.

The V gene is TRBV5-6, the J gene TRBJ1-2; maybe TRBD1 (6 bases). CDR3 length: 15 amino acids. CDR1 SGHDT and CDR2 YYEEEE come from the germline V gene. The V gene lost 4 bases and the J gene lost 7 bases, with 20 bases spanning the gap. CDR3 in DNA: TGTGCCAGCAGCCCAACCCCGGGACAAAGGGGTGGCTACACCTTC. Amino acids: CASSPTPGQRGGYTF.

CDR3 sequence reads: CASSEQGADTQYF. DNA for the CDR3: TGTGCCAGCAGTGAACAGGGGGCAGATACGCAGTATTTT. The chain uses TRBV6-1 and TRBJ2-3, with TRBD1 matching 7 bases. Germline CDR1 MNHNS, CDR2 SASEGT. The CDR3 length is 13 residues. Trimming removed 2 bases from V and 4 bases from J; junction bases left unmatched: 0.

J is TRBJ1-1 and V is TRBV13, with a possible D match to TRBD1 (5 bases). Between the trimmed V and J ends, which lost 4 bases and 5 bases, there was a span of 14 bases. The CDR3 consists of 14 residues. Per germline, CDR1 PRHDT and CDR2 FYEKMQ (reference sequence). The CDR3 loop reads CASSSTDLGTEAFF. CDR3 in DNA: TGTGCCAGCAGCTCGACAGATCTCGGGACTGAAGCTTTCTTT. The variable domain in full, with the rest retrieved from reference TRBV13 and TRBJ1-1, is AAGVIQSPRHLIKEKRETATLKCYPIPRHDTVYWYQQGPGQDPQFLISFYEKMQSDKGSIPDRFSAQQFSDYHSELNMSSLELGDSALYFCASSSTDLGTEAFFGQGTRLTVV.

This chain links TRBV18 with TRBJ1-5; 8 bases match TRBD1. With V trimmed by 6 bases and J by 5 bases, 6 bases remained unmatched. The CDR3 is 14 amino acids. From germline, CDR1 is KGHSH and CDR2 LQKENI. The CDR3 protein is CASSPGQEYQPQHF. DNA for the CDR3: TGTGCCAGCTCCCCGGGACAGGAGTATCAGCCCCAGCATTTT.

This clone was seen once. The same CDR3 can be traced to other DNA sequences in this sample. V gene TRBV18 combines with J gene TRBJ1-4, with D possibly being TRBD1 (5 bases). This CDR3 has 13 residues. CDR1 and CDR2 (germline): KGHSH, LQKENI. The V end was cut by 3 bases, the J end by 8 bases, with 10 bases between. As DNA, the CDR3 is TGTGCCAGCTCACCGGCGCAGGGAGAAAAACTGTTTTTT. It codes for CASSPAQGEKLFF. The full variable domain, with the rest looked up from reference TRBV18 and TRBJ1-4, is NAGVMQNPRHLVRRRGQEARLRCSPMKGHSHVYWYRQLPEEGLKFMVYLQKENIIDESGMPKERFSAEFPKEGPSILRIQQVVRGDSAAYFCASSPAQGEKLFFGSGTQLSVL.

In DNA, the CDR3 is TGTGCCAGCAGCCAAGGAGACTACGAGCAGTACTTC. Protein product: CASSQGDYEQYF. This chain connects TRBV5-6 to TRBJ2-7, with D hard to call. This CDR3 comprises 12 residues. The germline V gene has CDR1 SGHDT and CDR2 YYEEEE. V was cut by 4 bases and J by 3 bases, with 8 bases left in between.

V is TRBV2 and J is TRBJ2-5; D is ambiguous. V lost 7 bases, J lost 1 base, and 13 bases lay in between. In germline, CDR1 is SNHLY, CDR2 FYNNEI. CDR3 length equals 14 residues. CDR3 DNA: TGTGCCAGCACTTCACAGTTAATCCAAGAGACCCAGTACTTC. Its translation: CASTSQLIQETQYF.

The rearrangement joins TRBV5-1 to TRBJ2-1; 10 bases map to TRBD1. The CDR3 consists of 19 residues. The V gene end was trimmed by 5 bases and the J gene end by 6 bases; junction bases not matched to a gene: 20. The germline gives CDR1 SGHRS, CDR2 YFSETQ. In nucleotides, the CDR3 is TGCGCCAGCAGACCCGGGACAGGGGCATCTACTACGGCGGGCAATGAGCAGTTCTTC. Protein: CASRPGTGASTTAGNEQFF.

The chain employs TRBV13 and TRBJ2-2; possible D gene TRBD1, 5 bases. Germline loops: CDR1 PRHDT, CDR2 FYEKMQ (reference sequence). The CDR3 contains 13 residues. Trimming left V 6 bases short and J 5 bases short, with 10 bases between. The CDR3 sequence: CASRPQVTGELFF. The CDR3 DNA sequence: TGTGCCAGCAGACCACAGGTGACCGGGGAGCTGTTTTTT.

This clone was seen a few times. CDR3 nucleotides: TGTGCCAGCAGCCAACGTAGCGGGGGGGCAGTGAGGGCCAACGTCCTGACTTTC. It encodes CASSQRSGGAVRANVLTF. The V call is TRBV7-2, the J call TRBJ2-6; 11 positions match TRBD2. The junction had 11 bases not matched to a gene; V was cut back by 5 bases and J by 5 bases. CDR3 length equals 18 residues. The germline V gene has CDR1 SGHTA and CDR2 FQGNSA.

The rearrangement joins TRBV5-1 to TRBJ2-1; 8 bases match TRBD2. V gave up 0 bases and J gave up 5 bases; unmatched junction bases: 7. The CDR3 covers 16 residues. Germline values: CDR1 SGHRS, CDR2 YFSETQ. The CDR3 protein is CASSLAGGGGHNEQFF. DNA for the CDR3: TGCGCCAGCAGCTTGGCGGGGGGGGGCGGACACAATGAGCAGTTCTTC.